This record looks at one T cell receptor (beta chain) sequence and its context. Trimming shortened V by 6 bases and J by 4 bases, and 19 bases separated the two germline ends. The CDR3 has 16 amino acids. CDR1 is KGHSH, CDR2 LQKENI, per germline. The sample originates from a study of shared clonotypes between healthy human individuals. Assay used: immunoSEQ multiplex PCR; TCRdb lists only in-frame clones, some missing. Among approximately 1.5 million clones listed, less than 99% were seen once. This TCR was recovered from a young man in good health. Sample: naive CD4+ T cells sorted from blood. Subset noted: CD45RA+ positively selected. The chain links TRBV18 to TRBJ2-1, with a weak D call TRBD2 (7 bases). The CDR3 bases are TGTGCCAGCTCCCCTTCCGGGGGGACACCGTACAATGAGCAGTTCTTC. The encoded protein is CASSPSGGTPYNEQFF.